Only a few counts were recorded for the clone carrying this TCR beta chain. Its target is unknown. This sample was taken from a study of regulatory T cells in long-lasting Graves disease. Time point described: persistent/refractory GD, antithyroid drugs over 5 years with positive TRAb. RNA isolated from PBMCs was used to make the TCR library. Per American Thyroid Association guidelines, Graves' disease was diagnosed. CDR3-region Arm-PCR and iRepertoire HTBI primers produced the TCR beta libraries. TCRdb re-called the multiplex PCR reads with MiXCR, one entry per CDR3 protein. The sample holds about 290,000 distinct CDR3 sequences, 22% seen once. Study conclusions and caveats: Limited samples may have lowered accuracy.

This receptor was identified in a female donor with Graves disease. Sequencing was performed on peripheral blood mononuclear cells (PBMCs), taken when the disease was refractory, from a patient treated with antithyroid drugs.

The CDR3 region is CASSQDPEGHNEQFF. CDR3 in DNA: TGTGCCAGCAGCCAGGACCCCGAGGGGCACAATGAGCAGTTCTTC. The gene calls are TRBV6-1 and TRBJ2-1; D is perhaps TRBD1 or TRBD2 (5 bases each). The CDR3 is made up of 15 amino acids. V dropped 6 bases and J dropped 5 bases, with 17 bases sitting between them. CDR1 and CDR2 from the germline V gene are MNHNS and SASEGT.